This T cell receptor beta chain was retrieved from a study of control samples from healthy donors and cancer patients. Profiling relied on immunoSEQ multiplex PCR, and the TCRdb table lists in-frame clones only, not all of them. The sample lists under 200,000 clones; around 92% were seen once. The CDR3 is 15 amino acids. The ends lost 2 bases at V and 4 bases at J; junction bases unmatched: 5. Germline CDR1 and CDR2: MNHEY and SVGEGT. This sequence originates from a woman aged 25-40 years in good health. The chain recombines TRBV6-2 or TRBV6-3 with TRBJ1-1; 9 bases align to TRBD1. The specimen sequenced was blood. The CDR3 DNA reads TGTGCCAGCAGTTACGGGGGACAGGGAGGCACTGAAGCTTTCTTT. Translated, it gives CASSYGGQGGTEAFF.